This passage covers 5 T cell receptor beta chains from one sample sequenced in a study of T cell responses to AZD1222 COVID-19 vaccine. The table came from immunoSEQ multiplex PCR; TCRdb's copy has only in-frame clones and leaves some out. The repertoire holds roughly 140,000 clones, with 80% to 90% as singletons. The specimen comprised peripheral blood, sampled after recovery from COVID-19. These receptors all stem from an adult who had recovered from COVID-19.

The chain has TRBV6-1 and TRBJ1-1; perhaps TRBD1 as D (6 bases). Trimming left V 2 bases short and J 1 base short, with 14 bases between. This CDR3 is 16 amino acids long. CDR1 and CDR2 from the germline V gene are MNHNS and SASEGT. The CDR3 sequence is CASSELLGHRNTEAFF. The CDR3 bases are TGTGCCAGCAGTGAACTGCTGGGACACCGGAACACTGAAGCTTTCTTT.

The gene calls are TRBV10-3 and TRBJ2-2; 7 positions agree with TRBD1. The length of the CDR3 is 12 residues. Unmatched junction bases numbered 1, after V lost 6 bases and J lost 6 bases. Germline V gene data show CDR1 as ENHRY and CDR2 as SYGVKD. The CDR3 region has the DNA TGTGCCATCAGAGGGGGCCCCGGGGAGCTGTTTTTT. As protein: CAIRGGPGELFF.

The sample holds one count of this clone. The rearrangement links TRBV11-2 to TRBJ2-4; TRBD2 agrees at 11 bases. The germline gives CDR1 SGHAT, CDR2 FQNNGV. CDR3 length: 18 amino acids. With 4 bases clipped from V and 0 bases from J, the junction kept 8 bases outside the gene matches. CDR3 residues: CASSSTGLAALAKNIQYF. The CDR3 nucleotides are TGTGCCAGCAGCTCCACGGGACTAGCGGCCTTAGCCAAAAACATTCAGTACTTC. Complete variable domain (other parts from reference TRBV11-2 and TRBJ2-4): EAGVAQSPRYKIIEKRQSVAFWCNPISGHATLYWYQQILGQGPKLLIQFQNNGVVDDSQLPKDRFSAERLKGVDSTLKIQPAKLEDSAVYLCASSSTGLAALAKNIQYFGAGTRLSVL.

This CDR3 is CASSYGGDTEAFF. CDR3 sequence (DNA): TGTGCCAGCAGCTATGGGGGTGACACTGAAGCTTTCTTT. V and J are TRBV7-9 and TRBJ1-1, with D perhaps TRBD1 (5 bases). The CDR3 contains 13 residues. V was pared by 4 bases and J by 3 bases, with 9 bases between. The germline V gene has CDR1 SEHNR and CDR2 FQNEAQ (reference sequence).

This rearrangement joins TRBV5-4 to TRBJ2-3; tentative D call: TRBD1 (6 bases). This CDR3 comprises 14 residues. Trimming shortened V by 3 bases and J by 7 bases, and 15 bases separated the two germline ends. Germline lookup yields CDR1 SGHNT and CDR2 YYREEE (reference sequence). The CDR3 here is CASSSAEGVNTQYF. The CDR3, as DNA: TGTGCCAGCAGCTCCGCCGAGGGGGTAAATACGCAGTATTTT.